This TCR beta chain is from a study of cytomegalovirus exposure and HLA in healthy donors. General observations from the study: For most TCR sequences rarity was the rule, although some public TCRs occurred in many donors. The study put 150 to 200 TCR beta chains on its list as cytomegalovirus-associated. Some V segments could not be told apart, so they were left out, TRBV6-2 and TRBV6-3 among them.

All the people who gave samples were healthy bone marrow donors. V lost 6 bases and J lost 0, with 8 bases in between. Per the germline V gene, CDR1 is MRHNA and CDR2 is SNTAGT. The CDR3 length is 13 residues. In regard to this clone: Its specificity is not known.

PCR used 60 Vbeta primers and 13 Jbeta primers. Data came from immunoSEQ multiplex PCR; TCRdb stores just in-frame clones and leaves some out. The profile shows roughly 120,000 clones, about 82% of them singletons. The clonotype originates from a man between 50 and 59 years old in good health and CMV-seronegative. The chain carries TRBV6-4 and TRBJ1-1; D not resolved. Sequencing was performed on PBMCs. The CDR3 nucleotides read TGTGCCAGCAGCACAGTTATGAACACTGAAGCTTTCTTT. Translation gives CASSTVMNTEAFF.